The 16 T cell receptor beta chains reported below all come from one sample, sequenced in a study of cytomegalovirus exposure and HLA in healthy donors. Libraries were prepared by immunoSEQ multiplex PCR; TCRdb keeps only in-frame clonotypes and omits some of them. This table holds some 250,000 clones, around 90% found once. Sequencing was performed on PBMCs. Receptors originate from a woman younger than 45 in good health and CMV-seronegative.

V is TRBV28 and J is TRBJ1-2; the match to TRBD1 covers 8 bases. The J segment lost 2 bases and the V segment lost 8 bases, leaving 4 bases of the junction unmatched. CDR1 MDHEN and CDR2 SYDVKM come from the germline V gene. This CDR3 is built from 13 residues. For the CDR3, the DNA is TGTGCCAGCTTTACAGGGGGGAACTATGGCTACACCTTC. It specifies CASFTGGNYGYTF.

This clone was seen a handful of times. The V gene is TRBV6-6, the J gene TRBJ1-4; TRBD1 might be the D (5 bases). The germline gives CDR1 MNHNY, CDR2 SVGAGI (reference sequence). This CDR3 comprises 16 residues. Trimming took 5 bases from V and 0 from J, leaving 13 bases between them. CDR3 DNA: TGTGCCAGCAGTCCCGAAGGGGTTACAACTAATGAAAAACTGTTTTTT. Translated, it gives CASSPEGVTTNEKLFF.

The chain carries TRBV7-3 and TRBJ2-3; D may be TRBD2 (5 bases). CDR3 length: 14 amino acids. V was pared by 1 base and J by 4 bases, with 9 bases between. CDR1 and CDR2 (germline): SGHTA, FQGTGA. CDR3 nucleotide sequence: TGTGCCAGCAGCTTAATGGAGGCGGCAGATACGCAGTATTTT. Translated, it gives CASSLMEAADTQYF.

This chain joins TRBV7-3 and TRBJ2-1; the D call may be TRBD1 or TRBD2 (5 bases each). V was cut by 1 base and J by 5 bases, with 6 bases left in between. CDR3 length: 13 residues. The germline gives CDR1 SGHTA, CDR2 FQGTGA. The CDR3 here is CASSLMGHNEQFF. CDR3 nucleotide sequence: TGTGCCAGCAGCTTAATGGGACACAATGAGCAGTTCTTC.

The genes are TRBV11-1 and TRBJ2-7; 10 bases map to TRBD2. Germline V gene data show CDR1 as SGHAT and CDR2 as FQDESV (reference sequence). The CDR3 spans 15 residues. Trimming removed 2 bases from V and 4 bases from J; junction bases left unmatched: 5. The CDR3 protein is CASSLTSGELYEQYF. In DNA form, the CDR3 reads TGTGCCAGCAGCTTAACTAGCGGGGAACTTTACGAGCAGTACTTC.

The chain carries TRBV7-8 and TRBJ1-5, with D maybe TRBD1 (6 bases). V was trimmed by 1 base and J by 7 bases, leaving 17 bases between them. The CDR3 covers 16 residues. Per germline, CDR1 SGHVS and CDR2 FQNEAQ. In DNA form, the CDR3 reads TGTGCCAGCAGCTTAGATCACAGGGATTTACGCCAGCCCCAGCATTTT. It is translated as CASSLDHRDLRQPQHF. The full variable domain, its missing parts supplied by reference TRBV7-8 and TRBJ1-5, is GAGVSQSPRYKVAKRGQDVALRCDPISGHVSLFWYQQALGQGPEFLTYFQNEAQLDKSGLPSDRFFAERPEGSVSTLKIQRTQQEDSAVYLCASSLDHRDLRQPQHFGDGTRLSIL.

This clone was seen once. V gene TRBV29-1 combines with J gene TRBJ2-3; 7 positions agree with TRBD2. V was clipped by 6 bases and J by 12 bases; unmatched bases: 12. The CDR3 is 12 amino acids. Germline V lookup: CDR1 SQVTM, CDR2 ANQGSEA. The CDR3 here is CSVTTLAALQYF. As DNA, the CDR3 is TGCAGCGTAACGACGCTAGCGGCCCTACAGTATTTT.

The chain is built from TRBV20-1 and TRBJ2-2; D not resolved. Germline V gene sequence: CDR1 DFQATT, CDR2 SNEGSKA (reference sequence). The CDR3 spans 11 residues. V shed 6 bases and J shed 0 bases, with 2 bases lying between them. The CDR3: CSAPNTGELFF. The CDR3 coding sequence is TGCAGTGCGCCGAACACCGGGGAGCTGTTTTTT.

This chain links TRBV9 with TRBJ2-2; TRBD1 agrees at 7 bases. The CDR3 consists of 16 residues. Germline lookup yields CDR1 SGDLS and CDR2 YYNGEE. The trim removed 3 bases at V and 2 bases at J, leaving 7 bases unmatched. The DNA of the CDR3 is TGTGCCAGCAGCGCCCGACAGGGCGTTAACACCGGGGAGCTGTTTTTT. Encoded protein: CASSARQGVNTGELFF.

This sequence joins TRBV6-5 and TRBJ2-7; 8 bases are a match to TRBD1. Germline-derived CDR1 and CDR2 are MNHEY and SVGAGI. Trimming removed 5 bases from V and 1 base from J; junction bases left unmatched: 4. The CDR3 is made up of 14 amino acids. The CDR3 DNA sequence: TGTGCCAGCAGTCCGGACAGGGCGTCCTACGAGCAGTACTTC. Residues: CASSPDRASYEQYF.

V and J are TRBV4-2 and TRBJ2-1; TRBD2 might be the D (5 bases). CDR1 is LGHNA and CDR2 is YNFKEQ in the germline V gene. The V end was cut by 7 bases, the J end by 3 bases, with 10 bases between. The CDR3 is 13 amino acids. DNA for the CDR3: TGTGCCAGCAACAGCGGTGGCTACAATGAGCAGTTCTTC. Its protein product is CASNSGGYNEQFF.

The rearrangement uses TRBV4-3 and TRBJ2-1; 7 bases match TRBD2. Germline V CDR1 and CDR2: LGHNA, YSLEER. J lost 6 bases, V lost 0 bases, and 8 bases had no gene match. The CDR3 is 16 residues long. DNA of the CDR3: TGCGCCAGCAGCCAAGAGGGCTGGACTAGTCCCAATGAGCAGTTCTTC. Translating gives CASSQEGWTSPNEQFF.

This sequence joins TRBV10-2 and TRBJ2-5; the D gene is possibly TRBD2 (6 bases). This CDR3 has 13 amino acids. Trimming shortened V by 2 bases and J by 6 bases, and 10 bases separated the two germline ends. The germline CDR1 and CDR2 sequences are WSHSY and SAAADI. The CDR3 spells CASSEGGMQTQYF. Here the CDR3 DNA reads TGCGCCAGCAGTGAGGGCGGGATGCAGACCCAGTACTTC.

The chain couples TRBV10-1 to TRBJ2-7; D gene ambiguous. The CDR3 has 14 residues. The germline V gene encodes CDR1 WNHNN and CDR2 SYGVQD (reference sequence). V was clipped by 0 bases and J by 5 bases, with 11 bases between them. CDR3 bases: TGCGCCAGCAGTGAGTCGTCGGTCCCCCACGAGCAGTACTTC. Its protein product is CASSESSVPHEQYF.

The genes are TRBV13 and TRBJ2-5; 8 bases are a match to TRBD1. The CDR3 sequence is 14 residues long. Germline-derived CDR1 and CDR2 are PRHDT and FYEKMQ (reference sequence). The V and J ends lost 6 bases and 3 bases, in that order; junction bases with no gene match: 6. The chain's CDR3 is CASRTQGVEETQYF. Written as DNA, the CDR3 is TGTGCCAGCAGAACACAGGGGGTGGAAGAGACCCAGTACTTC.

V is TRBV12-5 and J is TRBJ2-2; the D call may be TRBD1 or TRBD2 (7 bases each). This CDR3 is built from 16 residues. The germline V and J ends were trimmed by 3 bases and 6 bases, with 17 bases remaining between them. The germline V gene has CDR1 LGHNT and CDR2 FRNRAP. Here the CDR3 reads CASGFGSTGRAGELFF. The CDR3 DNA reads TGTGCTAGTGGTTTTGGATCGACAGGGAGGGCCGGGGAGCTGTTTTTT.